Below are 7 T cell receptor beta chains sequenced from a single sample in a study of blood T cell repertoires in COVID-19. Profiling relied on immunoSEQ multiplex PCR, and the TCRdb table lists in-frame clones only, not all of them. Of tens of thousands of clones listed, 90% are singletons. The sequenced sample was peripheral blood. The receptor set was obtained from a man in his 60s with acute or convalescent COVID-19.

This clone was counted once. The chain has TRBV18 and TRBJ1-1; D is undetermined. Between the trimmed V and J ends, which lost 6 bases and 1 base, there was a span of 9 bases. Germline V gives CDR1 KGHSH, CDR2 LQKENI. The CDR3 has 13 amino acids. The CDR3 DNA is TGTGCCAGCTCGCAGGCCTCGAACACTGAAGCTTTCTTT. Its translation is CASSQASNTEAFF. Filled out from reference TRBV18 and TRBJ1-1, the complete variable domain reads NAGVMQNPRHLVRRRGQEARLRCSPMKGHSHVYWYRQLPEEGLKFMVYLQKENIIDESGMPKERFSAEFPKEGPSILRIQQVVRGDSAAYFCASSQASNTEAFFGQGTRLTVV.

This chain joins TRBV6-6 and TRBJ1-1, with no clear D. This CDR3 spans 14 amino acids. CDR1 and CDR2 (germline): MNHNY, SVGAGI (reference sequence). Trimming cost V 4 bases and J 4 bases, with 13 bases left between them. The CDR3 coding sequence is TGTGCCAGCAGTTCGCAAGCGGTGACCACTGAAGCTTTCTTT. This gives the protein CASSSQAVTTEAFF.

The chain couples TRBV9 to TRBJ1-3, with 8 bases matching TRBD1. CDR1 SGDLS and CDR2 YYNGEE come from the germline V gene. This CDR3 comprises 15 residues. V dropped 4 bases and J dropped 0; count of bases not matched to a gene: 3. The CDR3 sequence is CASSRQGTSGNTIYF. CDR3 DNA: TGTGCCAGCAGCCGACAGGGGACCTCTGGAAACACCATATATTTT.

The V call is TRBV6-6, the J call TRBJ2-7, with TRBD1 identical over 8 bases. The CDR3 length is 12 residues. Per germline, CDR1 MNHNY and CDR2 SVGAGI (reference sequence). V shed 11 bases, J shed 1 base, and the junction held 4 bases outside the gene matches. In DNA form, the CDR3 reads TGTGCCGGGGGACAGGTATCCTACGAGCAGTACTTC. It codes for CAGGQVSYEQYF.

The chain recombines TRBV7-8 with TRBJ2-5; 9 positions agree with TRBD2. Germline CDR1 SGHVS, CDR2 FQNEAQ. The length of the CDR3 is 16 residues. With 8 bases clipped from V and 2 bases from J, the junction kept 12 bases outside the gene matches. The CDR3 here is CASVAGVSGGQETQYF. CDR3 bases: TGTGCCAGCGTCGCAGGCGTTAGCGGGGGACAAGAGACCCAGTACTTC.

The chain combines TRBV13 with TRBJ2-1, with D maybe TRBD1 (6 bases). The CDR3 sequence is 13 residues long. Germline V gene sequence: CDR1 PRHDT, CDR2 FYEKMQ (reference sequence). With 3 bases removed from V and 5 bases from J, the gap between germline ends came to 8 bases. For the CDR3, the DNA is TGTGCCAGCAGCTTTACAGGGAACAATGAGCAGTTCTTC. Its translation is CASSFTGNNEQFF. Looking up the rest from reference TRBV13 and TRBJ2-1 gives the full variable domain: AAGVIQSPRHLIKEKRETATLKCYPIPRHDTVYWYQQGPGQDPQFLISFYEKMQSDKGSIPDRFSAQQFSDYHSELNMSSLELGDSALYFCASSFTGNNEQFFGPGTRLTVL.

This clone has more than one count but fewer than ten. The chain recombines TRBV3-1 (or the pseudogene TRBV3-2) with TRBJ1-4; TRBD1 is a possible D gene (5 bases). The CDR3 totals 13 residues. Looked up from germline, CDR1 is LGHDT and CDR2 is YNNKEL (reference sequence). The ends were cut back, 3 bases at V and 7 bases at J, with 9 bases in the middle. The DNA for the CDR3 is TGTGCCAGCAGCCAGCGGGACGGTGAAAAACTGTTTTTT. Protein product: CASSQRDGEKLFF.